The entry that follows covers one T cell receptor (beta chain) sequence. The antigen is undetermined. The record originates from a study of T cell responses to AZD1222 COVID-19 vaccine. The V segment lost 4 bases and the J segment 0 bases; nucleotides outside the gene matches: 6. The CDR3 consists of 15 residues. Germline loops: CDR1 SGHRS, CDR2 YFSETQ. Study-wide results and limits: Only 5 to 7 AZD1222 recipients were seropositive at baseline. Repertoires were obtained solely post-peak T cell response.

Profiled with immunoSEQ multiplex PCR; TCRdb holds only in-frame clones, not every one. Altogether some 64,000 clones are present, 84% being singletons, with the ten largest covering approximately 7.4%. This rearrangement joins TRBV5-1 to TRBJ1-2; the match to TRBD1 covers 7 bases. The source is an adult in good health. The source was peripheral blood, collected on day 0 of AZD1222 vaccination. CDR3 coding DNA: TGCGCCAGCAGCGCTCCGGGACAGCCTAACTATGGCTACACCTTC. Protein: CASSAPGQPNYGYTF.